The next 25 T cell receptor beta chains were all read from a single sample in a study of cytomegalovirus exposure and HLA in healthy donors. Use of 60 Vbeta and 13 Jbeta primers characterized the PCR. TCRdb's copy holds only in-frame clones and misses some; the assay was immunoSEQ multiplex PCR. The sample lists tens of thousands of clones; roughly 58% were seen once. The material sequenced was PBMCs. The receptors were gathered from a woman aged 25 to 45 in good health and CMV-seropositive.

The chain links TRBV9 to TRBJ1-3, with no clear D. This CDR3 spans 15 amino acids. With 4 bases removed from V and 0 bases from J, the gap between germline ends came to 11 bases. Germline CDR1 reads SGDLS; CDR2 reads YYNGEE. The CDR3 coding sequence is TGTGCCAGCAGCCCTCTCGGGAGCTCTGGAAACACCATATATTTT. Residues: CASSPLGSSGNTIYF.

The chain combines TRBV5-1 with TRBJ2-7, with D perhaps TRBD2 (5 bases). The CDR3 runs 15 residues. V lost 0 bases and J lost 1, with 11 bases in between. Germline CDR1 reads SGHRS; CDR2 reads YFSETQ. The CDR3 bases are TGCGCCAGCAGCTTGGGGGGAGCGCAGTCCTACGAGCAGTACTTC. Protein: CASSLGGAQSYEQYF.

This clone appeared a few times. The CDR3: CASSGLVGSNYGYTF. As DNA, the CDR3 is TGTGCCAGCAGTGGTCTAGTAGGCTCGAACTATGGCTACACCTTC. This chain joins TRBV6-4 and TRBJ1-2, with D unresolved. The CDR3 sequence is 15 residues long. Germline V gene data show CDR1 as MRHNA and CDR2 as SNTAGT. V shed 4 bases and J shed 2 bases, with 14 bases lying between them.

The chain has TRBV6-5 and TRBJ2-1, with 9 bases that match TRBD2. The CDR3 runs to 14 residues. Germline-derived CDR1 and CDR2 are MNHEY and SVGAGI. After removal of 6 bases from V and 7 bases from J, the junction contained 7 bases not matched to a gene. CDR3 nucleotide sequence: TGTGCCAGCAGAAGGGCGGGGGGGCCAAATGAGCAGTTCTTC. This codes for CASRRAGGPNEQFF.

The chain joins TRBV5-1 to TRBJ1-2, with a tentative D call TRBD1 (6 bases). V was cut by 0 bases and J by 6 bases, with 15 bases left in between. The length of the CDR3 is 15 residues. Germline V gene lookup returns CDR1 SGHRS and CDR2 YFSETQ. CDR3 amino acids: CASSLVADWDNGYTF. CDR3 nucleotides: TGCGCCAGCAGCTTGGTGGCGGACTGGGACAATGGCTACACCTTC.

The chain couples TRBV13 to TRBJ1-5; 10 nucleotides line up with TRBD1. The germline CDR1 and CDR2 sequences are PRHDT and FYEKMQ (reference sequence). V lost 0 bases, J lost 3 bases, and 2 bases stayed unmatched. The CDR3 has 16 amino acids. This CDR3 reads CASSLGGQGFNQPQHF. The CDR3 coding sequence is TGTGCCAGCAGCTTAGGGGGACAGGGGTTCAATCAGCCCCAGCATTTT.

This rearrangement joins TRBV27 to TRBJ1-6; D may be TRBD1 (6 bases). Trimming removed 9 bases at V and 6 bases at J, with 12 bases between. The germline gives CDR1 MNHEY, CDR2 SMNVEV (reference sequence). CDR3 length: 13 residues. CDR3 sequence: CASTGQTNSPLHF. The DNA for the CDR3 is TGTGCCAGTACGGGACAAACTAATTCACCCCTCCACTTT.

The chain recombines TRBV30 with TRBJ1-5; maybe TRBD1 (6 bases). The CDR3 is 14 amino acids. Trimming removed 3 bases at V and 3 bases at J, with 12 bases between. Germline V gene lookup returns CDR1 GTSNPN and CDR2 SVGIG (reference sequence). This CDR3 reads CAWRSQGNNQPQHF. As DNA, the CDR3 is TGTGCCTGGAGGTCACAGGGCAACAATCAGCCCCAGCATTTT.

This clone was counted a few times. The chain joins TRBV4-1 to TRBJ2-3; 10 nucleotides align to TRBD2. Per the germline V gene, CDR1 is MGHRA and CDR2 is YSYEKL. The length of the CDR3 is 17 residues. V was pared by 8 bases and J by 0 bases, with 11 bases of the junction left unmatched. The CDR3 coding sequence is TGCGCCAGCCGACTTAGCGGGGGGACTACTAGCACAGATACGCAGTATTTT. Translating it yields CASRLSGGTTSTDTQYF.

In DNA form, the CDR3 reads TGTGCCAGCAGTTGGGTTGGAGGAGAGACCCAGTACTTC. Translation: CASSWVGGETQYF. The chain couples TRBV6-5 to TRBJ2-5; possibly TRBD2 for D (5 bases). The ends were cut back, 4 bases at V and 4 bases at J, with 10 bases in the middle. CDR1 is MNHEY and CDR2 is SVGAGI in the germline V gene. This CDR3 has 13 amino acids.

This clone was seen a single time. The chain couples TRBV4-1 to TRBJ2-1; D is possibly TRBD1 (5 bases). This CDR3 has 14 amino acids. From germline, CDR1 is MGHRA and CDR2 YSYEKL. Trimming removed 4 bases from V and 8 bases from J, with 15 bases in between. CDR3 bases: TGCGCCAGCAGCCCTCTCTCAGGGTTAGATGAGCAGTTCTTC. Translating gives CASSPLSGLDEQFF.

This clone was counted between two and nine times. The chain uses TRBV11-3 and TRBJ1-3, with D maybe TRBD1 (6 bases). The length of the CDR3 is 16 residues. Germline V gene data show CDR1 as SGHNT and CDR2 as YENEEA. The V end lost 1 base, the J end lost 3 bases, and 13 bases lay between the germline ends. The CDR3: CASSLGGGGHGNTIYF. CDR3 coding DNA: TGTGCCAGCAGCTTAGGAGGCGGGGGCCATGGAAACACCATATATTTT.

The chain combines TRBV5-6 with TRBJ1-2; D not resolved. The V gene's germline CDR1 is SGHDT and CDR2 YYEEEE. There are 13 residues in the CDR3. V dropped 0 bases and J dropped 4 bases, with 7 bases sitting between them. The CDR3 here is CASSLETRYGYTF. The CDR3, as DNA: TGTGCCAGCAGCTTGGAGACACGCTATGGCTACACCTTC.

Worth noting for this clone: This sample includes further DNA sequences coding for the same CDR3. The chain combines TRBV9 with TRBJ2-3, with 9 positions matching TRBD2. This CDR3 is 15 amino acids long. V was pared by 4 bases and J by 1 base, with 4 bases of the junction left unmatched. Germline CDR1 SGDLS, CDR2 YYNGEE. The CDR3 nucleotides read TGTGCCAGCAGCCTCTTAGCGGGGGGCACAGATACGCAGTATTTT. It codes for CASSLLAGGTDTQYF.

The chain links TRBV12-5 to TRBJ2-1; TRBD1 aligns across 8 bases. The CDR3 contains 16 residues. Germline values: CDR1 LGHNT, CDR2 FRNRAP. J gave up 6 bases and V 1 base, and 8 bases lay outside the gene matches. For the CDR3, the DNA is TGTGCTAGTGGTTTGGCCGGGACAGGTAACGGCAATGAGCAGTTCTTC. Its protein product is CASGLAGTGNGNEQFF.

V usage is TRBV5-5 and J usage is TRBJ2-7; 10 bases are shared with TRBD1. The J segment lost 7 bases and the V segment lost 7 bases, leaving 11 bases of the junction unmatched. Germline V gives CDR1 SGHKS, CDR2 YYEKEE (reference sequence). This CDR3 region has 14 residues. The CDR3 DNA is TGTGCCAGCGATACCGGGACAGGGGCTGAGGAGCAGTACTTC. The encoded protein is CASDTGTGAEEQYF.

J is TRBJ1-3 and V is TRBV5-4, with D possibly being TRBD1 (5 bases). The CDR3 has 15 residues. The ends were cut back, 0 bases at V and 0 bases at J, with 7 bases in the middle. Germline V CDR1 and CDR2: SGHNT, YYREEE (reference sequence). CDR3 region: CASSLATGSGNTIYF. In DNA form, the CDR3 reads TGTGCCAGCAGCTTGGCAACAGGCTCTGGAAACACCATATATTTT.

This clone showed up just a few times. This chain joins TRBV15 and TRBJ2-2; no definite D call. Germline CDR1 LNHNV, CDR2 YYDKDF (reference sequence). The CDR3 is made up of 13 amino acids. Trimming removed 5 bases from V and 0 bases from J, with 4 bases in between. CDR3 nucleotides: TGTGCCACCAGCGGCTCGAACACCGGGGAGCTGTTTTTT. This gives the protein CATSGSNTGELFF.

The chain has TRBV4-1 and TRBJ1-3; D ambiguous. CDR1 and CDR2 from the germline V gene are MGHRA and YSYEKL. V dropped 0 bases and J dropped 7 bases, with 10 bases sitting between them. The CDR3 is 14 residues long. CDR3 protein: CASSQDQALNTIYF. CDR3 nucleotides: TGCGCCAGCAGCCAAGATCAAGCCCTCAACACCATATATTTT.

This clone was seen only a few times. The gene calls are TRBV5-1 and TRBJ2-1; TRBD2 matches at 8 bases. This CDR3 is built from 14 residues. From germline, CDR1 is SGHRS and CDR2 YFSETQ. With V trimmed by 3 bases and J by 2 bases, 1 base remained unmatched. The CDR3 protein is CASSSGGAYNEQFF. The CDR3 DNA reads as TGCGCCAGCAGCTCCGGGGGGGCCTACAATGAGCAGTTCTTC.

This clone was detected only once. The chain has TRBV9 and TRBJ2-5, with 11 bases lining up with TRBD1. The V segment lost 0 bases and the J segment 10 bases; nucleotides outside the gene matches: 11. This CDR3 region has 16 residues. The V gene's germline CDR1 is SGDLS and CDR2 YYNGEE. The CDR3 loop reads CASSVGDRGSGDDQYF. CDR3 bases: TGTGCCAGCAGCGTAGGGGACAGGGGGTCCGGAGATGACCAGTACTTC.

A remark on this clone: Germline and junction disagree at one end, which may indicate a read error. The chain employs TRBV9 and TRBJ2-1; D remains ambiguous. Germline assignment: CDR1 SGDLS and CDR2 YYNGEE. The CDR3 loop spans 15 amino acids. This CDR3 reads CASSGWISSYSEQFF. The CDR3 region has the DNA TGTGCCAGCAGCGGTTGGATAAGCTCCTACAGTGAGCAGTTCTTC.

V gene TRBV5-8 combines with J gene TRBJ2-3; TRBD2 matches at 8 bases. The germline gives CDR1 SGHTS, CDR2 YDEGEE. The CDR3 consists of 11 residues. The V gene end was trimmed by 2 bases and the J gene end by 13 bases; junction bases not matched to a gene: 3. This CDR3 is CASSLAGVEYF. The DNA for the CDR3 is TGTGCCAGCAGCTTAGCGGGGGTGGAGTATTTT.

In this sample, this clone turned up a few times. A read error may produce the germline difference seen at one junction end. The J gene is TRBJ2-3, the V gene TRBV6-5; the D call may be TRBD1 or TRBD2 (6 bases each). Germline CDR1 and CDR2: MNHEY and SVGAGI. The CDR3 is made up of 13 amino acids. This CDR3 reads CASGYGGEDTQYF. In DNA, the CDR3 is TGTGCCAGCGGTTACGGGGGCGAGGATACGCAGTATTTT.

In the case of this clone: One junction end disagrees with the germline gene, perhaps due to a read error. The CDR3 DNA sequence: TGTTCCAGCGCCGGACAGGGTGGTCTCCTCCACTTT. This gives the protein CSSAGQGGLLHF. The V gene is TRBV7-9, the J gene TRBJ1-6; 8 nucleotides match TRBD1. The CDR3 is 12 residues long. Germline assignment: CDR1 SEHNR and CDR2 FQNEAQ (reference sequence).